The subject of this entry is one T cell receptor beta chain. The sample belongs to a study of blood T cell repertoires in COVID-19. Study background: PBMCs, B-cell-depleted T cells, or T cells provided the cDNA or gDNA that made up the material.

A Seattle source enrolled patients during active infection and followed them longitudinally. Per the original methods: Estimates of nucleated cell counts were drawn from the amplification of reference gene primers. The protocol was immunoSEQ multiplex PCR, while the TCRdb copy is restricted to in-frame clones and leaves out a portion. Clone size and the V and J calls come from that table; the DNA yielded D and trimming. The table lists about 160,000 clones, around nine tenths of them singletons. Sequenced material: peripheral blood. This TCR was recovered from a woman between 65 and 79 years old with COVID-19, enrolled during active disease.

The CDR3 DNA is TGTGCCAGCAGCCACACCCCAGGACATTTTTCAAATGAAAAACTGTTTTTT. It is translated as CASSHTPGHFSNEKLFF. The V gene is TRBV3-1 (or the pseudogene TRBV3-2), the J gene TRBJ1-4; weak D call: TRBD1 (5 bases). Germline V gene lookup returns CDR1 LGHDT and CDR2 YNNKEL (reference sequence). The CDR3 has 17 residues. Trimming left V 3 bases short and J 5 bases short, with 19 bases between.